This TCR beta chain was sequenced for a study of PD-L1 blockade in urothelial cancer. Study summary: Patients' atezolizumab regimen, 1,200 mg intravenously every 3 weeks, began in the mid-2010s. Blood was subjected to analysis at 3 weeks (second dose) and 6 weeks following treatment start.

The method was immunoSEQ multiplex PCR; TCRdb's version includes in-frame clones alone and lacks a portion of them. The sample contains tens of thousands of clones, approximately 90% of which appear only once. This sample's time point: peripheral blood 6 weeks after treatment start. V was cut by 0 bases and J by 2 bases, with 7 bases left in between. This CDR3 has 14 residues. CDR1 SGHRS and CDR2 YFSETQ come from the germline V gene. The V and J genes are TRBV5-1 and TRBJ2-3; D gene uncertain. The sequencing used PBMCs, collected around atezolizumab (anti-PD-L1) treatment. This clonotype was obtained from a woman of 80 years or more with urothelial cancer. CDR3 residues: CASSLGIPTDTQYF. DNA of the CDR3: TGCGCCAGCAGCTTGGGTATTCCCACAGATACGCAGTATTTT.